The 18 T cell receptor beta chains below were found in one sample sequenced in a study of blood T cell repertoires in COVID-19. Data came from immunoSEQ multiplex PCR; TCRdb stores just in-frame clones and leaves some out. The sample contains roughly 260,000 clones, 70% to 90% of which appear only once. The sequencing sample was made of PBMCs or T cells enriched from blood (not recorded which). Source of these receptors: a woman aged 45-60 years who had recovered from COVID-19.

CDR3 sequence reads: CASSLRQGDNSPLHF. The CDR3 DNA reads TGCGCCAGCAGCCTTCGACAGGGCGATAATTCACCCCTCCACTTT. The rearrangement joins TRBV4-1 to TRBJ1-6; TRBD1 aligns across 7 bases. The CDR3 is 15 residues long. Germline values: CDR1 MGHRA, CDR2 YSYEKL. After removal of 4 bases from V and 5 bases from J, the junction contained 5 bases not matched to a gene.

This chain connects TRBV28 to TRBJ2-5, with TRBD1 matching over 10 bases. Unmatched junction bases numbered 15, after V lost 3 bases and J lost 5 bases. This CDR3 is built from 18 residues. Germline V gives CDR1 MDHEN, CDR2 SYDVKM. The CDR3, as DNA: TGTGCCAGCAGTTTCTCGACAGGGGGCGCCGGGTGGGTTGAGACCCAGTACTTC. Encoded protein: CASSFSTGGAGWVETQYF.

This clone was observed many times. This sequence joins TRBV4-1 and TRBJ2-7; 7 bases line up with TRBD2. V was pared by 4 bases and J by 3 bases, with 6 bases of the junction left unmatched. CDR1 is MGHRA and CDR2 is YSYEKL in the germline V gene. The CDR3 sequence is 14 residues long. The CDR3 DNA is TGCGCCAGCAGCCGGCGGGAGTTCAACTACGAGCAGTACTTC. It yields the protein CASSRREFNYEQYF.

The V call is TRBV7-2, the J call TRBJ2-5; 9 bases fit TRBD1. The CDR3 sequence is 13 residues long. CDR1 is SGHTA, CDR2 FQGNSA, per germline. Germline trimming cut 3 bases from V and 4 bases from J; bases unmatched to any gene: 0. The CDR3, as DNA: TGTGCCAGCAGCTTGGACAGGGGAGAGACCCAGTACTTC. The encoded protein is CASSLDRGETQYF.

The table lists this clone with a count of one. The V gene is TRBV28, the J gene TRBJ2-2; 12 positions match TRBD2. From germline, CDR1 is MDHEN and CDR2 SYDVKM. The CDR3 runs 17 residues. Trimming took 5 bases from V and 3 from J; bases not matched to a gene: 7. CDR3 sequence reads: CASSPQGLAGHTGELFF. The CDR3 DNA is TGTGCCAGCAGTCCCCAGGGACTAGCGGGCCACACCGGGGAGCTGTTTTTT.

The rearrangement links TRBV4-1 to TRBJ2-1, with 15 bases fitting TRBD2. The CDR3 runs to 16 residues. After removal of 3 bases from V and 8 bases from J, the junction contained 5 bases not matched to a gene. CDR1 and CDR2 (germline): MGHRA, YSYEKL. CDR3 nucleotides: TGCGCCAGCAGCCACAGGACTAGCGGGAGGGGGTATGAGCAGTTCTTC. Protein: CASSHRTSGRGYEQFF.

The rearrangement links TRBV2 to TRBJ2-2; 16 nucleotides align to TRBD2. CDR1 and CDR2 (germline): SNHLY, FYNNEI. This CDR3 contains 16 residues. Trimming cost V 4 bases and J 9 bases; bases outside gene matches: 5. CDR3 DNA sequence: TGTGCCAGCAGTGCCGGGACTAGCGGGAGGGCTCGGGAGCTGTTTTTT. Protein: CASSAGTSGRARELFF.

The chain links TRBV7-6 to TRBJ2-3; 16 positions agree with TRBD2. Germline values: CDR1 SGHVS, CDR2 FNYEAQ. The CDR3 extends over 15 amino acids. V lost 6 bases and J lost 5; bases outside the gene matches: 2. The CDR3 DNA follows: TGTGCCAGCAGGGGACTAGCGGGAGGGTTAGATACGCAGTATTTT. This encodes CASRGLAGGLDTQYF.

The chain carries TRBV14 and TRBJ2-3; D uncertain. The CDR3 has 14 amino acids. Trimming took off 1 base at V and 3 bases at J, with 8 bases between the two ends. The germline V gene has CDR1 SGHDN and CDR2 FVKESK. The CDR3 coding sequence is TGTGCCAGCAGCCAAGTGATCCGGACAGATACGCAGTATTTT. Its translation is CASSQVIRTDTQYF.

This clone has a single count. The chain recombines TRBV27 with TRBJ2-5; a weak D match, TRBD2 (6 bases). The ends were cut back, 8 bases at V and 1 base at J, with 17 bases in the middle. Germline assignment: CDR1 MNHEY and CDR2 SMNVEV (reference sequence). The CDR3 is 15 residues long. The CDR3 DNA reads as TGTGCCAGCCAACTGGCCGGGACTGTCCAAGAGACCCAGTACTTC. Its protein product is CASQLAGTVQETQYF.

The V and J genes are TRBV7-2 and TRBJ1-2; 7 bases match TRBD1. CDR1 is SGHTA and CDR2 is FQGNSA in the germline V gene. This CDR3 spans 15 amino acids. The ends lost 0 bases at V and 2 bases at J; junction bases unmatched: 3. The CDR3 DNA sequence: TGTGCCAGCAGCTTAGCGCCGACAGGGAACTATGGCTACACCTTC. Protein: CASSLAPTGNYGYTF. The full variable domain, rest sourced from reference TRBV7-2 and TRBJ1-2, is GAGVSQSPSNKVTEKGKDVELRCDPISGHTALYWYRQSLGQGLEFLIYFQGNSAPDKSGLPSDRFSAERTGGSVSTLTIQRTQQEDSAVYLCASSLAPTGNYGYTFGSGTRLTVV.

The table lists this clone with a few counts. This chain joins TRBV7-9 and TRBJ2-1, with 9 bases lining up with TRBD2. The CDR3 has 16 amino acids. CDR1 and CDR2 (germline): SEHNR, FQNEAQ (reference sequence). V lost 5 bases, J lost 0 bases, and 5 bases stayed unmatched. In DNA form, the CDR3 reads TGTGCCAGCAGCCCCCGACTAGCGGTCTCCTACAATGAGCAGTTCTTC. Translating gives CASSPRLAVSYNEQFF.

The chain uses TRBV7-9 and TRBJ2-1, with D tentatively TRBD2 (5 bases). Trimming stripped 5 bases from V and 4 bases from J, with 15 bases between. This CDR3 comprises 15 residues. Germline-derived CDR1 and CDR2 are SEHNR and FQNEAQ (reference sequence). The CDR3 bases are TGTGCCAGCAGCCCTCAAACTACTAGTTACAATGAGCAGTTCTTC. Protein sequence: CASSPQTTSYNEQFF.

CDR3 nucleotides: TGTGCCAGCAGAAGACTAGCGGGAGCGTTCGGACCCACCGGGGAGCTGTTTTTT. Translation gives CASRRLAGAFGPTGELFF. The V and J genes are TRBV21-1 and TRBJ2-2; TRBD2 is the table's D call, not checked against the DNA. TRBV21-1 is tagged as a pseudogene. The CDR3 length is 18 residues.

The chain joins TRBV7-9 to TRBJ2-1; TRBD1 might be the D (7 bases). V shed 5 bases and J shed 2 bases, with 19 bases lying between them. Germline loops: CDR1 SEHNR, CDR2 FQNEAQ (reference sequence). This CDR3 has 17 residues. CDR3 bases: TGTGCCAGCAGCCGCGGAGGGACAGACCCGACCTACAATGAGCAGTTCTTC. Translating gives CASSRGGTDPTYNEQFF.

The chain has TRBV5-1 and TRBJ2-7; 9 bases map to TRBD1. V dropped 0 bases and J dropped 6; count of bases not matched to a gene: 4. The length of the CDR3 is 14 residues. In germline, CDR1 is SGHRS, CDR2 YFSETQ. CDR3 bases: TGCGCCAGCAGCTTGGGTGGACAGGGGAGCGAGCAGTACTTC. This gives the protein CASSLGGQGSEQYF.

Regarding this clone: The sample carries other DNA sequences with the same CDR3. The DNA for the CDR3 is TGTGCCAGCAGTTCCTTCTACGAGCAGTACTTC. Its protein product is CASSSFYEQYF. The J gene is TRBJ2-7, the V gene TRBV28, with no clear D. V shed 4 bases and J shed 3 bases, with 4 bases lying between them. The germline gives CDR1 MDHEN, CDR2 SYDVKM. This CDR3 is built from 11 residues.

This clone came up a few times. This rearrangement joins TRBV28 to TRBJ2-3, with 9 bases matching TRBD2. Germline CDR1 is MDHEN and CDR2 is SYDVKM. V lost 6 bases and J lost 5; bases outside the gene matches: 9. CDR3 length equals 15 residues. The CDR3 spells CASSNQREVLDTQYF. CDR3 sequence (DNA): TGTGCCAGCAGCAACCAGCGGGAGGTTTTAGATACGCAGTATTTT.